These T cell receptor beta chains were read from a single sample in a study of post-analysis software for immune sequencing data. From the PCR reads, TCRdb called clonotypes with MiXCR, one entry per CDR3 protein. The sample consists of about half a million distinct CDR3 sequences, roughly 46% of them appearing once. The specimen was blood. Receptors originate from a girl aged 5 to 17 with multiple sclerosis. Both conserved end residues are trimmed from each CDR3. Each record gives: J gene, V gene, D gene, CDR3 protein. D genes are given only for firm matches.

j_gene: TRBJ1-4; v_gene: TRBV7-8; d_gene: TRBD1; CDR3aa: ASSLGPGGLNEKLF
j_gene: TRBJ2-1; v_gene: TRBV20-1; d_gene: -; CDR3aa: SAHRVLYNEQF
j_gene: TRBJ1-5; v_gene: TRBV27; d_gene: -; CDR3aa: ASSFRWGNQPQH
j_gene: TRBJ1-1; v_gene: TRBV7-2; d_gene: -; CDR3aa: ASSLEAPEAF
j_gene: TRBJ1-5; v_gene: TRBV28; d_gene: -; CDR3aa: ASSLYAQPQH
j_gene: TRBJ1-1; v_gene: TRBV3-1; d_gene: -; CDR3aa: ASSQGFSEAF
j_gene: TRBJ2-7; v_gene: TRBV10-3; d_gene: -; CDR3aa: AISEYKGDYEQY
j_gene: TRBJ2-1; v_gene: TRBV7-9; d_gene: TRBD2; CDR3aa: ASSLGSGREQF
j_gene: TRBJ2-7; v_gene: TRBV28; d_gene: -; CDR3aa: ARSFPSGVTYEQY
j_gene: TRBJ2-5; v_gene: TRBV11-3; d_gene: -; CDR3aa: ASSSTAEETQY
j_gene: TRBJ2-7; v_gene: TRBV10-3; d_gene: TRBD1; CDR3aa: AILPGQGYEQY
j_gene: TRBJ1-2; v_gene: TRBV29-1; d_gene: -; CDR3aa: SVTGNYGYT
j_gene: TRBJ2-5; v_gene: TRBV28; d_gene: TRBD1; CDR3aa: ASSPYRGREETQY
j_gene: TRBJ2-7; v_gene: TRBV7-8; d_gene: TRBD1; CDR3aa: ASSTGQGARYEQY
j_gene: TRBJ1-1; v_gene: TRBV29-1; d_gene: TRBD1; CDR3aa: SGGQGSGTEAF
j_gene: TRBJ2-1; v_gene: TRBV7-3; d_gene: -; CDR3aa: ASSLQTGRGNEQF
j_gene: TRBJ2-7; v_gene: TRBV7-6; d_gene: -; CDR3aa: ASSPSTAVSSYEQY
j_gene: TRBJ2-4; v_gene: TRBV20-1; d_gene: TRBD2; CDR3aa: SASLAGVKNIQY
j_gene: TRBJ2-3; v_gene: TRBV7-3; d_gene: TRBD2; CDR3aa: ASSFSISGTSVIRSYTDTQY
j_gene: TRBJ2-7; v_gene: TRBV28; d_gene: TRBD1; CDR3aa: ASSLDRETYEQY
j_gene: TRBJ2-3; v_gene: TRBV11-2; d_gene: TRBD2; CDR3aa: ASSFSGLHTDTQY
j_gene: TRBJ2-7; v_gene: TRBV28; d_gene: -; CDR3aa: ASKGAPFYEQY
j_gene: TRBJ1-5; v_gene: TRBV14; d_gene: TRBD1; CDR3aa: ASSQVIRQGLLNQPQH
j_gene: TRBJ1-1; v_gene: TRBV5-1; d_gene: TRBD1; CDR3aa: ASTRTGGMNTEAF
j_gene: TRBJ2-1; v_gene: TRBV5-1; d_gene: -; CDR3aa: ASSLDMAPLGEQF
j_gene: TRBJ1-5; v_gene: TRBV20-1; d_gene: TRBD1; CDR3aa: SAGTANSNQPQH
j_gene: TRBJ2-1; v_gene: TRBV10-1; d_gene: TRBD2; CDR3aa: ASSERSSGRGGNEQF
j_gene: TRBJ2-1; v_gene: TRBV20-1; d_gene: TRBD2; CDR3aa: SAPGLAGGYEQF
j_gene: TRBJ1-4; v_gene: TRBV20-1; d_gene: -; CDR3aa: SAKSVPNEKLF
j_gene: TRBJ1-5; v_gene: TRBV12-3/TRBV12-4; d_gene: TRBD1; CDR3aa: ASSPGQGNQPQH
j_gene: TRBJ2-1; v_gene: TRBV20-1; d_gene: -; CDR3aa: SARDQEGDRYNEQF
j_gene: TRBJ2-1; v_gene: TRBV20-1; d_gene: -; CDR3aa: SAGTRNERF
j_gene: TRBJ1-3; v_gene: TRBV4-3; d_gene: -; CDR3aa: ASSQEDGRPFSGNTIY
j_gene: TRBJ2-7; v_gene: TRBV4-1; d_gene: -; CDR3aa: ASSQPGRNSYEQY
j_gene: TRBJ1-2; v_gene: TRBV12-3/TRBV12-4; d_gene: -; CDR3aa: AGGGGYGYT
j_gene: TRBJ1-2; v_gene: TRBV7-9; d_gene: TRBD1; CDR3aa: ASSLGQMSGYT
j_gene: TRBJ1-4; v_gene: TRBV28; d_gene: -; CDR3aa: ASTPGGFSVF